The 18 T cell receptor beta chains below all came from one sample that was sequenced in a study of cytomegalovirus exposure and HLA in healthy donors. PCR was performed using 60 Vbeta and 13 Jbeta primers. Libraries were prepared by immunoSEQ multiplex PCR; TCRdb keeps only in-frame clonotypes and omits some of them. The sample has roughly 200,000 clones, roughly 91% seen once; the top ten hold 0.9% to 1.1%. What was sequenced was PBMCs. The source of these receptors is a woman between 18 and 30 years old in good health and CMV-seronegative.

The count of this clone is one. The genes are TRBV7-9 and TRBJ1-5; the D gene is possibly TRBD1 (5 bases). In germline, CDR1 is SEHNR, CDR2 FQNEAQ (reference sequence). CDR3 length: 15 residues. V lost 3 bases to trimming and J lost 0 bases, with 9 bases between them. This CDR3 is CASSFRVSSNQPQHF. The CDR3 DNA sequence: TGTGCCAGCAGCTTCAGGGTGAGTAGCAATCAGCCCCAGCATTTT. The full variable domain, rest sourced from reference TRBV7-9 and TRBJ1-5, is DTGVSQNPRHKITKRGQNVTFRCDPISEHNRLYWYRQTLGQGPEFLTYFQNEAQLEKSRLLSDRFSAERPKGSFSTLEIQRTEQGDSAMYLCASSFRVSSNQPQHFGDGTRLSIL.

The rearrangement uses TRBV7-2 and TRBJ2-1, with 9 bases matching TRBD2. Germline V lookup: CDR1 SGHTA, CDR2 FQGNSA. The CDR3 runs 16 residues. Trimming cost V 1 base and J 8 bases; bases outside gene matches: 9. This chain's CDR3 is CASSLVWRGGWDEQFF. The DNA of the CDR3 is TGTGCCAGCAGCTTAGTCTGGCGGGGGGGCTGGGATGAGCAGTTCTTC.

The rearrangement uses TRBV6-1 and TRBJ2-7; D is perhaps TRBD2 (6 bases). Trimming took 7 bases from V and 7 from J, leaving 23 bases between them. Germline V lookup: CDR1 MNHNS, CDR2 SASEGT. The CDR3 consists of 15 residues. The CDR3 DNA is TGTGCCAGCACGGATGGCGGGACTTACCGTGGGGAGCAGTACTTC. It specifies CASTDGGTYRGEQYF.

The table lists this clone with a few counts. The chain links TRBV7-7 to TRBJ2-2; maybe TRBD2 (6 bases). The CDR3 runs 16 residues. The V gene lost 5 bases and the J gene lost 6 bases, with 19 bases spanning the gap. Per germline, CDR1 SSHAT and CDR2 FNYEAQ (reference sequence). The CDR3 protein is CASSPRTGEVPGELFF. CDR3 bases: TGTGCCAGCAGCCCACGGACGGGAGAAGTCCCCGGGGAGCTGTTTTTT.

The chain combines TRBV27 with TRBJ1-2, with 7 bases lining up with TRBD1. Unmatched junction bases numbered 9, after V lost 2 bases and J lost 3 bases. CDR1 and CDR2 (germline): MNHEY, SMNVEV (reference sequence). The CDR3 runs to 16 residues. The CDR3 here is CASSLEGAPAYYGYTF. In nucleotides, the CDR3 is TGTGCCAGCAGTTTAGAGGGGGCTCCCGCTTACTATGGCTACACCTTC.

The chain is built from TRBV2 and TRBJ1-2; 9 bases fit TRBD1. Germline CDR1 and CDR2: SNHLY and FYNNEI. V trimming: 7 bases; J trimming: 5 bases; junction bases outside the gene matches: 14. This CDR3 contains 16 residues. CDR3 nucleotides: TGTGCCAGCACTGAGGGGGACAGGGATTGGTTGTATGGCTACACCTTC. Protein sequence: CASTEGDRDWLYGYTF. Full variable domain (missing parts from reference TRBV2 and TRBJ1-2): EPEVTQTPSHQVTQMGQEVILRCVPISNHLYFYWYRQILGQKVEFLVSFYNNEISEKSEIFDDQFSVERPDGSNFTLKIRSTKLEDSAMYFCASTEGDRDWLYGYTFGSGTRLTVV.

The chain's CDR3 is CASSLRVFNEQFF. Written as DNA, the CDR3 is TGCGCCAGCAGCCTCAGGGTTTTCAATGAGCAGTTCTTC. The gene calls are TRBV4-1 and TRBJ2-1; tentatively, D is TRBD1 (5 bases). The CDR3 extends over 13 amino acids. Trimming shortened V by 4 bases and J by 6 bases, and 10 bases separated the two germline ends. Per the germline V gene, CDR1 is MGHRA and CDR2 is YSYEKL.

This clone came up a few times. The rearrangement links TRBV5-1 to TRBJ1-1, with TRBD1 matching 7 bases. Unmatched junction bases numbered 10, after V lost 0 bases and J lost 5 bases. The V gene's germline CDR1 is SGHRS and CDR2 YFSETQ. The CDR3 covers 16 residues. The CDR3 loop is CASSLGTGLLGTEAFF. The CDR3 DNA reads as TGCGCCAGCAGCTTGGGGACAGGTCTATTGGGGACTGAAGCTTTCTTT.

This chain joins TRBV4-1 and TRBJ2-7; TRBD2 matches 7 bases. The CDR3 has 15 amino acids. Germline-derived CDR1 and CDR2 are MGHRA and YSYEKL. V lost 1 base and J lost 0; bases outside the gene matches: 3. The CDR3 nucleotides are TGCGCCAGCAGCCAAGGTCGCGGGAGCTCCTACGAGCAGTACTTC. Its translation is CASSQGRGSSYEQYF.

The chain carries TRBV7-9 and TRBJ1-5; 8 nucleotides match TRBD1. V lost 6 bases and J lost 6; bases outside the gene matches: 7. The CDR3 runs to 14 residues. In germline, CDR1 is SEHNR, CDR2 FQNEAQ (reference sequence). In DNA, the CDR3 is TGTGCCAGCAGTGACGGACAGGGCGGTCAGCCCCAGCATTTT. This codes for CASSDGQGGQPQHF.

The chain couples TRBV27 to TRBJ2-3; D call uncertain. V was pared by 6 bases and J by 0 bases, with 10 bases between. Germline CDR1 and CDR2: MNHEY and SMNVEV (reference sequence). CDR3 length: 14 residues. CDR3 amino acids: CASRKRSSTDTQYF. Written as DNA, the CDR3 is TGTGCCAGCAGGAAGAGATCTAGCACAGATACGCAGTATTTT.

CDR3 protein: CSVQAGMNTEAFF. The CDR3, as DNA: TGCAGCGTTCAGGCAGGAATGAACACTGAAGCTTTCTTT. The V and J genes are TRBV29-1 and TRBJ1-1; unclear D gene. V lost 5 bases and J lost 0, with 10 bases in between. The germline V gene encodes CDR1 SQVTM and CDR2 ANQGSEA. This CDR3 is 13 amino acids long.

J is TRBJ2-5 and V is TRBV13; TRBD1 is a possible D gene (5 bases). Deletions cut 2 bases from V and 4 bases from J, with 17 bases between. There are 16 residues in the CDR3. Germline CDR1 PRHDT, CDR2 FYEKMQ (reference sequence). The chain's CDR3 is CASSLLVGQKGETQYF. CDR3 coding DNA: TGTGCCAGCAGCTTACTTGTGGGGCAAAAAGGAGAGACCCAGTACTTC.

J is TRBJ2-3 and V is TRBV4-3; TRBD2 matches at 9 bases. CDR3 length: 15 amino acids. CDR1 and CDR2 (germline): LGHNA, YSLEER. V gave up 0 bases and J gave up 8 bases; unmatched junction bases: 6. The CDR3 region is CASSQEGGGVGTQYF. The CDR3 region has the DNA TGCGCCAGCAGCCAAGAAGGCGGGGGGGTAGGTACGCAGTATTTT.

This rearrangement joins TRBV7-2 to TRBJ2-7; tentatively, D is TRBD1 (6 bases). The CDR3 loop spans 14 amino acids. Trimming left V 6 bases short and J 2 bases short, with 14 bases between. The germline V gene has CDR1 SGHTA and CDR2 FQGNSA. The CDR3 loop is CASSTTTGPYEQYF. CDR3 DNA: TGTGCCAGCAGTACGACCACAGGGCCCTACGAGCAGTACTTC.

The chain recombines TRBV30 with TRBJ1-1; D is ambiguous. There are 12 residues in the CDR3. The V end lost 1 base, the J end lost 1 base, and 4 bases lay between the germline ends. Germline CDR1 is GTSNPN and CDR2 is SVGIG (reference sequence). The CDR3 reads CAWSGGNTEAFF. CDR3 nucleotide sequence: TGTGCCTGGAGTGGAGGGAACACTGAAGCTTTCTTT.

The CDR3 reads CASTYVAGVPGELFF. CDR3 bases: TGCGCCAGCACATACGTAGCGGGAGTCCCCGGGGAGCTGTTTTTT. This sequence joins TRBV4-1 and TRBJ2-2, with 9 bases matching TRBD2. The J segment lost 6 bases and the V segment lost 7 bases, leaving 9 bases of the junction unmatched. Germline V lookup: CDR1 MGHRA, CDR2 YSYEKL. The length of the CDR3 is 15 residues.

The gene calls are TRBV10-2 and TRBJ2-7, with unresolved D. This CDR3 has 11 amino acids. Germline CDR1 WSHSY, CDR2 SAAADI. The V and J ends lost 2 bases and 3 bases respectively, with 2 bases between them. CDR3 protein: CASSELYEQYF. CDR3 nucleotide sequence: TGCGCCAGCAGTGAGCTCTACGAGCAGTACTTC.